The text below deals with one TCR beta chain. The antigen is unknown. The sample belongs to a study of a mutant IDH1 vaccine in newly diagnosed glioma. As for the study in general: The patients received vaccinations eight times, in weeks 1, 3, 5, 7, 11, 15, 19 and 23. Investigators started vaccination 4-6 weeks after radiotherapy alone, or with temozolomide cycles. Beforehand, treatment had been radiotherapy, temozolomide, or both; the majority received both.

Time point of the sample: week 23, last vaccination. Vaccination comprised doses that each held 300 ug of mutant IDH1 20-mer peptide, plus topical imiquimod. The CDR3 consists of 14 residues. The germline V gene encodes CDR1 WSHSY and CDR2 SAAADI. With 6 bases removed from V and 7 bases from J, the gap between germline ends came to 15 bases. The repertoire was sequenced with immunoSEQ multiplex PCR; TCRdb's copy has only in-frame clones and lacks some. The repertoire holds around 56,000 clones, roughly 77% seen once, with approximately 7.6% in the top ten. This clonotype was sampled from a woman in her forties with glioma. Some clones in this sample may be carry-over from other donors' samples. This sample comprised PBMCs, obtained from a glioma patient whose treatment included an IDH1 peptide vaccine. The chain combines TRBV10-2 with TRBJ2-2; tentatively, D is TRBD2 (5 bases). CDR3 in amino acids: CASSPNGEVGELFF. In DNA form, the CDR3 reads TGCGCCAGCAGCCCGAACGGGGAAGTCGGGGAGCTGTTTTTT.